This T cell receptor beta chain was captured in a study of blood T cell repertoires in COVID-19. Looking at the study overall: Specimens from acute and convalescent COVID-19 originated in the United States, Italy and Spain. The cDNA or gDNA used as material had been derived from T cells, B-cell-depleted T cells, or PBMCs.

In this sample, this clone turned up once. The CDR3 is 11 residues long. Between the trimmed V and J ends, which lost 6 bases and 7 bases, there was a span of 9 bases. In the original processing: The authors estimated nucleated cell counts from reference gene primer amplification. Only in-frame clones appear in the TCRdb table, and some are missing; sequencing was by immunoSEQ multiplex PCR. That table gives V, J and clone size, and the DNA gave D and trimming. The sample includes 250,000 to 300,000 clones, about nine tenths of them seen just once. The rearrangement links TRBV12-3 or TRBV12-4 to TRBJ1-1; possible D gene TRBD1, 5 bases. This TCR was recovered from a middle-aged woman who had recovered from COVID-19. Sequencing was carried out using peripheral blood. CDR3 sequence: CASSVTGEAFF. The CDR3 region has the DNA TGTGCCAGCAGCGTAACAGGTGAAGCTTTCTTT.